The 7 T cell receptor beta chains in this list originate from one sample, sequenced in a study of identical twins. TCRdb reanalysed the 5' RACE reads using MiXCR and keeps one entry per CDR3 protein. The data show 450,000 or so distinct CDR3 sequences, 13% to 15% seen once. These data also featured in a second study, about yellow fever vaccine responses in identical twins.

The sample consisted of CD4+ T cells sorted from blood. The receptors come from a woman aged 18-35 years in good health.

This clonotype turned up a few times. V gene TRBV5-1 combines with J gene TRBJ2-1; the D is unclear. The germline V gene has CDR1 SGHRS and CDR2 YFSETQ. CDR3 length: 15 amino acids. Trimming pared 6 bases from V and 0 bases from J, leaving 13 bases between. The DNA for the CDR3 is TGCGCCAGCACGGCGGCCTCGGGCTCCTACAATGAGCAGTTCTTC. This encodes CASTAASGSYNEQFF.

The gene calls are TRBV10-3 and TRBJ2-2; D remains unclear. The CDR3 is 14 amino acids. CDR1 is ENHRY, CDR2 SYGVKD, per germline. V lost 4 bases, J lost 0 bases, and 6 bases lay in between. The CDR3 DNA is TGTGCCATCAGTGCCGGAGCGAACACCGGGGAGCTGTTTTTT. Translated: CAISAGANTGELFF.

This clonotype was counted a few times. The chain employs TRBV21-1 and TRBJ2-2; the table's TRBD2 call for D was not verified on the DNA. TRBV21-1 is a documented pseudogene. The CDR3 totals 15 residues. The CDR3 loop is CASSKTLGGAGELFF. Written as DNA, the CDR3 is TGTGCCAGCAGCAAAACACTGGGAGGAGCCGGGGAGCTGTTTTTT.

This clonotype came up many times. This chain uses TRBV4-1 with TRBJ1-5, with TRBD1 as a possible D gene (6 bases). Germline V gene data show CDR1 as MGHRA and CDR2 as YSYEKL. V shed 4 bases and J shed 1 base, with 11 bases lying between them. CDR3 length equals 15 residues. The CDR3 nucleotides read TGCGCCAGCAGCCTAGGGGGACTCAGCAATCAGCCCCAGCATTTT. The encoded protein is CASSLGGLSNQPQHF.

This clonotype was counted between two and nine times. The genes are TRBV25-1 and TRBJ2-3; TRBD1 agrees at 7 bases. From germline, CDR1 is MGHDK and CDR2 SYGVNS. The CDR3 totals 15 residues. V gave up 5 bases and J gave up 2 bases; unmatched junction bases: 7. The CDR3 here is CASSPETGITDTQYF. CDR3 nucleotides: TGTGCCAGCAGTCCCGAGACAGGGATCACAGATACGCAGTATTTT.

This clonotype has ten or more counts. V gene TRBV7-2 combines with J gene TRBJ2-1; D gene unclear. The V end lost 0 bases, the J end lost 7 bases, and 4 bases lay between the germline ends. The length of the CDR3 is 12 residues. The germline V gene has CDR1 SGHTA and CDR2 FQGNSA. The CDR3 coding sequence is TGTGCCAGCAGCTTAGCGCTAAATGAGCAGTTCTTC. Its protein is CASSLALNEQFF.

This clonotype has ten or more counts. The J gene is TRBJ2-3, the V gene TRBV24-1, with D perhaps matching TRBD2 (5 bases). Trimming cost V 5 bases and J 2 bases, with 16 bases left between them. Germline CDR1 is KGHDR and CDR2 is SFDVKD. CDR3 length: 16 residues. The CDR3 nucleotides read TGTGCCACCAGTGCCCCGAATAGCGACTACACAGATACGCAGTATTTT. It translates to CATSAPNSDYTDTQYF.